This T cell receptor beta chain is from a study of cytotoxic CD8 clonotypes in ibrutinib-treated CLL. At the level of the study: Results showed roughly 25 partial and 2 complete responses; following median about 62 months, approximately 14 remained remitted, roughly 12 advanced. Treatment had run for a median approximately twelve months, range 6 to 36, when response samples were taken. General study points: Clonality was elevated at ibrutinib response and had returned toward baseline at progression. Baseline clonality exceeded age-matched healthy donors and tracked circulating CD8+ T-cell counts.

Produced via immunoSEQ multiplex PCR; TCRdb's table is partial and in-frame only. The table has over 110,000 clones, roughly 90% seen once. Concerning this clone itself: The target antigen is unknown.

Germline CDR1 reads MNHEY; CDR2 reads SVGAGI. J gave up 4 bases and V 6 bases, and 6 bases lay outside the gene matches. The CDR3 has 15 residues. This clonotype originated in a human donor with chronic lymphocytic leukemia. The chain recombines TRBV6-5 with TRBJ2-7, with 13 bases aligning to TRBD2. The sequencing used PBMCs, collected after 12 months of ibrutinib treatment. The CDR3 protein is CASRLTSGRVYEQYF. Here the CDR3 DNA reads TGTGCCAGCAGACTTACTAGCGGGAGGGTTTACGAGCAGTACTTC.